This T cell receptor (beta chain) was identified in a study of T cell responses to AZD1222 COVID-19 vaccine listed by TCRdb under 2021. A note on the overall study: AZD1222 recipients given second doses at about 4 weeks or at about 12 weeks were pooled, since spike-specific TCR depth and breadth were not found to differ between the two schedules. TCR sequencing covered 230 to 250 trial participants: 200 to 210 given two doses of AZD1222 and about 26 given two doses of MenACWY control vaccine. Enrollment into the trials was organized by age into subgroups of 18-55, 56-69 and 70-plus years, and those subgroups contained roughly 150, 30 and 60 TCR-sequenced participants, respectively.

Paper-wide results and their limitations: Participants were mostly white British and included more females than males, and it was suggested by the authors that clonal diversity may have been underestimated. Reportedly, almost half of the unique spike-specific TCRs recognized epitopes lying outside the regions that are mutated in the B.1.351 and B.1.1.7 variants. Conclusions about previously exposed vaccinees are limited, since just a handful of AZD1222 recipients were seropositive for SARS-CoV-2 at baseline. The vaccine-associated CD4 TCRs covered the entire spike protein, and the dominant responses fell in regions 160-218 and 743-854. After two AZD1222 doses, both the breadth and the depth of spike-specific TCRs were significantly higher than at day 0 and than in MenACWY recipients. The 56-69-year group was small, and its depth increase did not reach significance, likely because of low power. Because no day 14 peak-response samples were available, repertoires were characterized only after the peak T cell response.

The CDR3 regions of human TCRbeta chains were analyzed by immunosequencing. The published analysis was carried out like this. TCRs in the repertoires were compared against a reference library of SARS-CoV-2-specific TCRs that had been generated with the MIRA antigen-specificity platform. Breadth meant the fraction of unique TCRs that were SARS-CoV-2-associated, whereas depth meant the fraction of total T cells that were SARS-CoV-2-associated. Each spike-specific TCR was assigned to its reactive spike region and to a CD4 or CD8 class using the MIRA data. Log10-transformed breadth and depth values were compared by one-way ANOVA with Sidak's multiple comparisons tests. TCRdb carries this immuneACCESS record with in-frame sequences only. Its versions omit some clonotypes, under half of them owing to an unresolved V gene in the studies checked, with the rest unexplained. The V and J calls and clone size come from that table; D and trimming were worked out from the DNA. For this sample the table gives 86,000 or so clones, of which 90% were detected only once. Less than 3.5% of the sample goes to the ten largest clones.

Note on this clone: Its antigen is unknown. Base-call qualities are not available, and no considerably larger clone is one nucleotide away.

CDR1 and CDR2 (SGHVS, FQNEAQ) derive from the germline V gene. V is pared back by 3 bases and J by 6 bases, with 20 bases lying between the germline termini. From the cysteine up to the phenylalanine, the CDR3 has a length of 16 residues. Only the CDR3 portion is preserved as DNA: 48 bases, with reading frame beginning at the first base. Per the publication, the time point label means: baseline before first vaccination. The vaccinee samples were drawn from two UK trials, COV001 and COV002, one of which was a single-blind randomized controlled phase 2/3 trial testing AZD1222 (ChAdOx1 nCoV-19) in healthy adults. For TCRbeta chain sequencing, PBMC samples were collected from trial participants at day 0 and at day 28 after the second dose.

Recombination connected TRBV7-8 to TRBJ1-1; TRBD1 is a possible D gene, resting on 5 matching bases. The sample was peripheral blood, taken on day 0 of AZD1222 vaccination. The TCR was taken from an adult in good health. The DNA sequence is TGTGCCAGCAGCTTTAGACAGCCCGGTCGGGGGGCTGAAGCTTTCTTT. Translated, it reads CASSFRQPGRGAEAFF.